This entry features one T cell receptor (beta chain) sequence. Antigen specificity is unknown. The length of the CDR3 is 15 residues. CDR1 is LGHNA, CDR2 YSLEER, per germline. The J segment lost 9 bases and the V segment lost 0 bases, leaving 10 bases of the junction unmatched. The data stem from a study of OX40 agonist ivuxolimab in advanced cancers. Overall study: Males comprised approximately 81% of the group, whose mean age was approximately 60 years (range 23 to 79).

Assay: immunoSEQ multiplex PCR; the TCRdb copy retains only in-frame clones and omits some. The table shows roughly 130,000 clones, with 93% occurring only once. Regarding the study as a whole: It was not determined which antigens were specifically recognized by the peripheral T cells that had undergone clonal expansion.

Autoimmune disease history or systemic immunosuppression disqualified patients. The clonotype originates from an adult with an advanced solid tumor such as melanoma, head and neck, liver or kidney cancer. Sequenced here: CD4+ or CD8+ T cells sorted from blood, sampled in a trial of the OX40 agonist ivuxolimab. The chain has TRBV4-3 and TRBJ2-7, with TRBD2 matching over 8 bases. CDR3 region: CASSQEAGVRGAQYF. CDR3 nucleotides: TGCGCCAGCAGCCAAGAAGCGGGAGTACGAGGCGCGCAGTACTTC.